The rows below give T cell receptor beta chains drawn from one sample of a study of blood T cells in healthy people across ages. TCRdb recomputed calls from the 5' RACE reads with MiXCR, one row per CDR3 protein. The sample yields about 800,000 distinct CDR3 sequences, roughly 64% seen once. The sample comprised blood. These receptor sequences come from a man in his thirties or forties in good health. Both conserved end residues are part of each CDR3. The order of the fields is J gene, D gene, V gene, clone size, CDR3 DNA, CDR3 protein. D genes are given only for firm matches. Clone size is given for some rows only: seen once, a few or many times, or a class if the clone is expanded.

TRBJ2-7 | TRBD1 | TRBV5-1 | NA | TGCGCCAGCAGCTGGACAGGGGGTTCATACGAGCAGTACTTC | CASSWTGGSYEQYF
TRBJ2-1 | TRBD1 | TRBV6-2/TRBV6-3 | NA | TGTGCCAGCGCAGAGGACAGGTTATATTACAATGAGCAGTTCTTC | CASAEDRLYYNEQFF
TRBJ2-5 | NA | TRBV20-1 | few | TGCAGTGCTAAAAAACCCGGAGAGGAGACCCAGTACTTC | CSAKKPGEETQYF
TRBJ2-7 | NA | TRBV27 | few | TGTGCCAGCAGTCGATCAGGCTACGAGCAGTACTTC | CASSRSGYEQYF
TRBJ2-3 | TRBD2 | TRBV5-1 | NA | TGCGCCAGCAGGACCGCCGCGGGAGGACTGGCGGATACGCAGTATTTT | CASRTAAGGLADTQYF
TRBJ2-5 | TRBD2 | TRBV4-1 | few | TGCGCCAGCAGCCAGTCGAGGGGACTAGCGGGAGTGGAGCAGTACTTC | CASSQSRGLAGVEQYF
TRBJ2-1 | NA | TRBV19 | NA | TGTGCCAGTAGTATAGAAAAAGGGTATGAGCAGTTCTTC | CASSIEKGYEQFF
TRBJ1-2 | NA | TRBV14 | NA | NA | CASSHRTFAQISYGYTF
TRBJ2-7 | TRBD2 | TRBV7-2 | NA | TGTGCCAGCAGCTCCCCTGGGACTACCTCCTACAATGAGCAGTACTTC | CASSSPGTTSYNEQYF
TRBJ2-3 | TRBD2 | TRBV7-2 | NA | TGTGCCAGCAGCTTAGCGGCTAGCGGGGAGACAGATACGCAGTATTTT | CASSLAASGETDTQYF
TRBJ2-4 | NA | TRBV20-1 | NA | TGCAGTGCTGGAAAGACAGTCAATTACGGGCAGTACTTC | CSAGKTVNYGQYF
TRBJ2-3 | NA | TRBV20-1 | NA | TGCAGTGCTAGTAAAAGTAGTATCACAGATACGCAGTATTTT | CSASKSSITDTQYF
TRBJ2-7 | NA | TRBV4-2 | few | TGTGCCAGCAGCCAACATCACAGGTCGCACTACGAGCAGTACTTC | CASSQHHRSHYEQYF
TRBJ2-7 | NA | TRBV13 | NA | TGTGCCAGCAGCTTTTCCCAGGGGTACTACGAGCAGTACTTC | CASSFSQGYYEQYF
TRBJ1-4 | NA | TRBV7-9 | NA | TGTGCCAGCAGCCCGGGGGGCACCGGCCTTAATGAAAAACTGTTTTTT | CASSPGGTGLNEKLFF
TRBJ1-5 | NA | TRBV20-1 | few | TGCAGTGCTAGGGGGGATAGCAATCAGCCCCAGCATTTT | CSARGDSNQPQHF
TRBJ2-6 | NA | TRBV6-5 | NA | TGTGCCAGCAGTTATTCATTAAGCTCTGGGGCCAACGTCCTGACTTTC | CASSYSLSSGANVLTF
TRBJ2-3 | NA | TRBV7-2 | NA | TGTGCCAGCAGCGACCAAGGCCCCGATACGCAGTATTTT | CASSDQGPDTQYF
TRBJ1-6 | NA | TRBV10-3 | NA | TGTGCCATCAGCCCAGGGGAGGATTCACCCCTCCACTTT | CAISPGEDSPLHF
TRBJ2-5 | TRBD2 | TRBV7-9 | NA | TGTGCCAGCAGCTTAGCGGGGGTAGCGGGAGTGGAAGAGACCCAGTACTTC | CASSLAGVAGVEETQYF
TRBJ2-3 | NA | TRBV20-1 | NA | TGCAGTGCTAGAGATCTTGTCACAGATACGCAGTATTTT | CSARDLVTDTQYF
TRBJ2-3 | NA | TRBV6-2/TRBV6-3 | once | TGTGCCACCAAACAACCCGGGACTTCGCAGTATTTT | CATKQPGTSQYF
TRBJ2-3 | TRBD2 | TRBV4-1 | NA | TGCGCCAGCAGCCGAGAGGGACTAACTCAGACAGATACGCAGTATTTT | CASSREGLTQTDTQYF
TRBJ2-5 | TRBD1 | TRBV7-9 | NA | TGTGCCAGCAGCTTAGGGGACAGGAGCCAAGAGACCCAGTACTTC | CASSLGDRSQETQYF
TRBJ1-2 | NA | TRBV28 | few | TGTGCCAGCCTACCGGGGGCGAACTATGGCTACACCTTC | CASLPGANYGYTF
TRBJ1-4 | NA | TRBV20-1 | few | TGCAGTGCTAGACCAGTGGGGACCCCGAATGAAAAACTGTTTTTT | CSARPVGTPNEKLFF
TRBJ2-7 | TRBD1 | TRBV7-9 | once | TGTGCCAGCGGGACAGGGGGCCCCGAGCAGTACTTC | CASGTGGPEQYF
TRBJ2-1 | TRBD2 | TRBV5-1 | NA | TGCGCCAGCAGCTTGGAGGTAGCGGGGGGGTATGAGCAGTTCTTC | CASSLEVAGGYEQFF
TRBJ2-3 | TRBD2 | TRBV7-2 | NA | TGTGCCAGCAGGCTATTTACTAGCGGGCGGGGTACGCAGTATTTT | CASRLFTSGRGTQYF
TRBJ2-3 | TRBD2 | TRBV5-1 | NA | TGCGCCAGCAGCTTAAATAGCGGGGGGGCCGCAGATACGCAGTATTTT | CASSLNSGGAADTQYF
TRBJ2-7 | TRBD2 | TRBV20-1 | NA | TGCAGTGCCGGGACTACCTACGAGCAGTACTTC | CSAGTTYEQYF
TRBJ2-1 | TRBD2 | TRBV20-1 | NA | TGCAGTGCTAGAGATCCGGGAGGCTACAATGAGCAGTTCTTC | CSARDPGGYNEQFF
TRBJ2-1 | NA | TRBV4-3 | NA | TGCGCCAGCAGCCAAGATGGAGCCGGTGGGCAGTTCTTC | CASSQDGAGGQFF
TRBJ2-3 | NA | TRBV15 | few | TGTGCCACTAGTCCGGGCCAGACTTTTATTTCAGATACGCAGTATTTT | CATSPGQTFISDTQYF
TRBJ2-7 | NA | TRBV4-3 | NA | TGCGCCAGCAGCCAGGAGCCAGGGGGGTGGTACGAGCAGTACTTC | CASSQEPGGWYEQYF
TRBJ1-2 | TRBD1 | TRBV6-6 | NA | TGTGCCAGCAGTCAGGGACAGGGGATCAACTATGGCTACACCTTC | CASSQGQGINYGYTF
TRBJ2-5 | TRBD1 | TRBV29-1 | many | TGCAGCGTGTTACAGGGGAGCGGAGAGACCCAGTACTTC | CSVLQGSGETQYF
TRBJ1-2 | TRBD1 | TRBV7-2 | few | TGTGCCAGCAGGGGACAGGGAACCATATATGGCTACACCTTC | CASRGQGTIYGYTF
TRBJ1-6 | NA | TRBV6-5 | few | TGTGCCAGCAATATGTTGGGGGATTCACCCCTCCACTTT | CASNMLGDSPLHF
TRBJ1-1 | TRBD1 | TRBV20-1 | NA | TGCAGTGCACCCGGGACAGGGGGACATGGTGAAGCTTTCTTT | CSAPGTGGHGEAFF
TRBJ2-3 | NA | TRBV11-2 | NA | TGTGCCAGCAGCTCCCGGGACGAGCGGTACACAGATACGCAGTATTTT | CASSSRDERYTDTQYF
TRBJ2-7 | NA | TRBV4-3 | NA | TGCGCCAGCAGTCAAGTAGAGGGGGGGGAGACCTACGAGCAGTACTTC | CASSQVEGGETYEQYF
TRBJ1-1 | NA | TRBV12-3/TRBV12-4 | NA | TGTGCCAGCAGCGCCTCGGGGGGACTGAAAGAAGCTTTCTTT | CASSASGGLKEAFF
TRBJ2-4 | TRBD1 | TRBV2 | NA | TGTGCCAGCAGCCAGGGGGCCGTAGGCAAAAACATTCAGTACTTC | CASSQGAVGKNIQYF
TRBJ2-7 | TRBD2 | TRBV6-5 | NA | TGTGCCAGCAGTTTACTAGCGGACCCCTACAATGAGCAGTACTTC | CASSLLADPYNEQYF
TRBJ2-1 | NA | TRBV5-1 | NA | TGCGCCAGCAGCTTGGGGGGAGCAGCGGCAACCTACAATGAGCAGTTCTTC | CASSLGGAAATYNEQFF
TRBJ2-7 | NA | TRBV19 | few | TGTGCCAGTAGTCCGGGCGTCGGGGTCTACGAGCAGTACTTC | CASSPGVGVYEQYF
TRBJ2-5 | NA | TRBV5-1 | NA | TGCGCCAGCAGCCTGACCCCGGGACCACAAGAGACCCAGTACTTC | CASSLTPGPQETQYF
TRBJ2-2 | NA | TRBV7-2 | few | TGTGCCAGCAGACTTGACACCGGGGAGCTGTTTTTT | CASRLDTGELFF
TRBJ1-2 | NA | TRBV29-1 | few | TGCAGCGTTGAAGGAGCTCAAGGCGACTATGGCTACACCTTC | CSVEGAQGDYGYTF
TRBJ1-5 | TRBD1 | TRBV20-1 | NA | TGCAGTGCTAGAGCGACAGGGGGAAGCAATCAGCCCCAGCATTTT | CSARATGGSNQPQHF
TRBJ2-5 | NA | TRBV7-2 | many | TGTGCCAGCAGCTCCCTCAGGGTGGGCGGCCAAGAGACCCAGTACTTC | CASSSLRVGGQETQYF
TRBJ2-1 | NA | TRBV5-1 | NA | TGCGCCAGCAGCCCCCAGCCGGGGCTTGATCACAATGAGCAGTTCTTC | CASSPQPGLDHNEQFF
TRBJ2-2 | NA | TRBV20-1 | once | TGCAGTGCTAGAGATGTTAGCGGAAACACCGGGGAGCTGTTTTTT | CSARDVSGNTGELFF
TRBJ1-2 | NA | TRBV7-9 | few | TGTGCCAGCAGCCAATCTACCAGGCCGCTACACGGCTACACCTTC | CASSQSTRPLHGYTF
TRBJ1-6 | NA | TRBV20-1 | NA | TGCAGTGCTAGCCGGGTTATCGGGACGGGATCACCCCTCCACTTT | CSASRVIGTGSPLHF
TRBJ1-2 | NA | TRBV4-2 | few | TGTGCCAGCAGCCAAGTCCTCAGGTCTATGGTCGGCTACACCTTC | CASSQVLRSMVGYTF